These T cell receptor beta chains were read from a single sample in a study of response to subunit inactivated influenza vaccine. One entry per CDR3 protein, called by TCRdb with MiXCR from the RT-PCR reads. The sample consists of about 540,000 distinct CDR3 sequences, under 30% of them appearing once. The same data also went into a second study, on T cells expressing NK-cell markers.

The source material was CD4+ T cells sorted from PBMCs, sampled 11 to 12 days after vaccination. The source is a man in his fifties or sixties who received an inactivated influenza vaccine. Each CDR3 is given with its conserved first and last residue. Each record gives: D gene, J gene, clone size, V gene, CDR3 protein, CDR3 DNA. The D gene is left open where the match is weak. Clone size, where shown, is once, few, many, or a class for clones that have expanded.

d_gene: TRBD2; j_gene: TRBJ2-1; abundance: many; v_gene: TRBV5-1; CDR3aa: CASSPSSSGGAFEQFF; CDR3nt: TGCGCCAGCAGCCCTTCGAGTAGCGGGGGGGCCTTTGAGCAGTTCTTC
d_gene: TRBD2; j_gene: TRBJ2-7; abundance: few; v_gene: TRBV20-1; CDR3aa: CSARVLAGDPYEQYF; CDR3nt: TGCAGTGCTAGAGTCCTTGCGGGGGACCCCTACGAGCAGTACTTC
d_gene: TRBD2; j_gene: TRBJ2-1; abundance: once; v_gene: TRBV4-2; CDR3aa: CASSQNLAGAYNEQFF; CDR3nt: TGTGCCAGCAGCCAAAATTTAGCGGGAGCTTACAATGAGCAGTTCTTC
d_gene: TRBD1; j_gene: TRBJ2-7; abundance: NA; v_gene: TRBV5-1; CDR3aa: CASSLGAGGLLIGYEQYF; CDR3nt: TGCGCCAGCAGCTTGGGTGCAGGGGGTCTACTTATCGGCTACGAGCAGTACTTC
d_gene: NA; j_gene: TRBJ2-7; abundance: NA; v_gene: TRBV20-1; CDR3aa: CSARPQWGYEQYF; CDR3nt: TGCAGTGCTAGACCACAGTGGGGTTACGAGCAGTACTTC
d_gene: NA; j_gene: TRBJ1-1; abundance: many; v_gene: TRBV5-1; CDR3aa: CASSLAGMNTEAFF; CDR3nt: TGTGCCAGCAGTTTGGCAGGGATGAACACTGAAGCTTTCTTT
d_gene: TRBD2; j_gene: TRBJ2-5; abundance: few; v_gene: TRBV9; CDR3aa: CASSVGGSGRETQYF; CDR3nt: TGTGCCAGCAGCGTAGGTGGTAGCGGGAGGGAGACCCAGTACTTC
d_gene: NA; j_gene: TRBJ2-3; abundance: many; v_gene: TRBV7-9; CDR3aa: CASSPQLAGGLDTQYF; CDR3nt: TGTGCCAGCAGCCCCCAGTTAGCCGGGGGACTAGATACGCAGTATTTT
d_gene: TRBD2; j_gene: TRBJ2-3; abundance: NA; v_gene: TRBV12-3/TRBV12-4; CDR3aa: CASSLAGVATDTQYF; CDR3nt: TGTGCCAGCAGTTTGGCGGGGGTGGCTACAGATACGCAGTATTTT
d_gene: NA; j_gene: TRBJ2-1; abundance: few; v_gene: TRBV7-2; CDR3aa: CASSFGDFYNEQFF; CDR3nt: TGTGCCAGCAGCTTTGGGGATTTCTACAATGAGCAGTTCTTC
d_gene: NA; j_gene: TRBJ1-2; abundance: few; v_gene: TRBV6-1; CDR3aa: CASSRGPGAYGYTF; CDR3nt: TGTGCCAGCAGCCGAGGTCCGGGGGCGTATGGCTACACCTTC
d_gene: TRBD2; j_gene: TRBJ2-1; abundance: NA; v_gene: TRBV7-2; CDR3aa: CASSHPPGLEYNEQFF; CDR3nt: TGTGCCAGCAGTCACCCCCCGGGACTAGAATACAATGAGCAGTTCTTC
d_gene: TRBD2; j_gene: TRBJ2-3; abundance: NA; v_gene: TRBV2; CDR3aa: CASRGRLLWGGRDTQYF; CDR3nt: TGTGCCAGCAGAGGCCGTTTATTGTGGGGGGGACGAGATACGCAGTATTTT
d_gene: NA; j_gene: TRBJ2-2; abundance: NA; v_gene: TRBV12-3/TRBV12-4; CDR3aa: CASSPSRRGGELFF; CDR3nt: TGTGCCAGCAGCCCCTCGCGGCGGGGCGGGGAGCTGTTTTTT
d_gene: NA; j_gene: TRBJ2-3; abundance: few; v_gene: TRBV12-3/TRBV12-4; CDR3aa: CASSLRESDTQYF; CDR3nt: TGTGCCAGCAGTTTAAGGGAATCAGATACGCAGTATTTT
d_gene: NA; j_gene: TRBJ1-2; abundance: few; v_gene: TRBV12-3/TRBV12-4; CDR3aa: CASSWPGGARGYTF; CDR3nt: TGTGCCAGCAGTTGGCCTGGAGGGGCGCGCGGCTACACCTTC
d_gene: NA; j_gene: TRBJ2-7; abundance: NA; v_gene: TRBV7-9; CDR3aa: CASSSNGGPYEQYF; CDR3nt: TGTGCCAGCAGCTCCAATGGGGGGCCCTACGAGCAGTACTTC
d_gene: NA; j_gene: TRBJ2-3; abundance: NA; v_gene: TRBV12-3/TRBV12-4; CDR3aa: CASSLRQADFHTQYF; CDR3nt: TGTGCCAGCAGTTTAAGGCAGGCGGATTTTCATACGCAGTATTTT
d_gene: TRBD1; j_gene: TRBJ2-7; abundance: NA; v_gene: TRBV19; CDR3aa: CASRVKGQGEYEQYF; CDR3nt: TGTGCCAGTAGAGTAAAAGGACAGGGAGAGTACGAGCAGTACTTC
d_gene: NA; j_gene: TRBJ1-5; abundance: few; v_gene: TRBV20-1; CDR3aa: CSARGGAYGNQPQHF; CDR3nt: TGCAGTGCTAGGGGGGGGGCTTATGGCAATCAGCCCCAGCATTTT
d_gene: TRBD1; j_gene: TRBJ2-5; abundance: NA; v_gene: TRBV15; CDR3aa: CATSRRQGRSETQYF; CDR3nt: TGTGCCACCAGCAGGAGACAGGGGAGGTCAGAGACCCAGTACTTC
d_gene: NA; j_gene: TRBJ2-7; abundance: NA; v_gene: TRBV12-3/TRBV12-4; CDR3aa: CASSPKREQYF; CDR3nt: TGTGCCAGCAGCCCTAAACGGGAGCAGTACTTC
d_gene: TRBD1; j_gene: TRBJ1-3; abundance: NA; v_gene: TRBV10-3; CDR3aa: CAIRGQVGENTIYF; CDR3nt: TGTGCCATCAGAGGACAGGTCGGCGAAAACACCATATATTTT
d_gene: NA; j_gene: TRBJ1-3; abundance: NA; v_gene: TRBV5-5; CDR3aa: CASSLVGPLVSGNTIYF; CDR3nt: TGTGCCAGCAGCTTGGTGGGACCCCTAGTCTCTGGAAACACCATATATTTT
d_gene: TRBD1; j_gene: TRBJ1-2; abundance: few; v_gene: TRBV20-1; CDR3aa: CSASLQGALLYTF; CDR3nt: TGCAGTGCTAGTTTACAGGGGGCCTTGCTCTACACCTTC
d_gene: NA; j_gene: TRBJ1-3; abundance: NA; v_gene: TRBV11-2; CDR3aa: CASSPGWATGNTIYF; CDR3nt: TGTGCCAGCAGCCCGGGATGGGCTACTGGAAACACCATATATTTT
d_gene: NA; j_gene: TRBJ2-7; abundance: NA; v_gene: TRBV5-6; CDR3aa: CASSPVSLYEQYF; CDR3nt: TGTGCCAGCAGCCCGGTGTCTCTCTACGAGCAGTACTTC
d_gene: NA; j_gene: TRBJ2-7; abundance: NA; v_gene: TRBV6-1; CDR3aa: CASSLSLAHEQYF; CDR3nt: TGTGCCAGCAGCCTCTCTCTTGCCCACGAGCAGTACTTC
d_gene: TRBD2; j_gene: TRBJ2-7; abundance: few; v_gene: TRBV11-2; CDR3aa: CASSASSGTSGSSPYEQYF; CDR3nt: TGTGCCAGCAGCGCCTCTTCCGGGACTAGCGGGAGTTCCCCCTACGAGCAGTACTTC
d_gene: TRBD1; j_gene: TRBJ1-2; abundance: few; v_gene: TRBV12-3/TRBV12-4; CDR3aa: CASSFPGGAYGYTF; CDR3nt: TGTGCCAGCAGTTTCCCAGGGGGCGCCTATGGCTACACCTTC
d_gene: NA; j_gene: TRBJ1-5; abundance: NA; v_gene: TRBV20-1; CDR3aa: CSARSSTPQPQHF; CDR3nt: TGCAGTGCTAGGTCATCAACCCCCCAGCCCCAGCATTTT
d_gene: NA; j_gene: TRBJ2-5; abundance: NA; v_gene: TRBV6-1; CDR3aa: CASTPRTIQETQYF; CDR3nt: TGTGCCAGCACCCCTCGGACTATACAAGAGACCCAGTACTTC
d_gene: NA; j_gene: TRBJ2-2; abundance: few; v_gene: TRBV12-3/TRBV12-4; CDR3aa: CASSFGGVELFF; CDR3nt: TGTGCCAGCAGTTTCGGGGGTGTGGAGCTGTTTTTT
d_gene: NA; j_gene: TRBJ1-1; abundance: few; v_gene: TRBV5-1; CDR3aa: CASSFGQDGTEAFF; CDR3nt: TGCGCCAGCAGCTTTGGCCAGGACGGCACTGAAGCTTTCTTT
d_gene: NA; j_gene: TRBJ1-1; abundance: many; v_gene: TRBV4-1; CDR3aa: CASSQNRVNTEAFF; CDR3nt: TGCGCCAGCAGCCAAAACAGGGTGAACACTGAAGCTTTCTTT
d_gene: TRBD2; j_gene: TRBJ2-1; abundance: NA; v_gene: TRBV5-1; CDR3aa: CASSAVAGGDEQFF; CDR3nt: TGCGCCAGCAGCGCAGTGGCCGGGGGGGATGAGCAGTTCTTC
d_gene: NA; j_gene: TRBJ1-1; abundance: NA; v_gene: TRBV6-1; CDR3aa: CASSVQKNTEAFF; CDR3nt: TGTGCCAGCAGTGTACAAAAGAACACTGAAGCTTTCTTT